The present entry profiles one T cell receptor (beta chain) with its context. Its antigen remains unknown. These data are taken from a study of T cell responses to AZD1222 COVID-19 vaccine. Findings and limits, study-wide: All repertoire sampling was performed exclusively after the peak T cell response. Recipients of AZD1222 seropositive at baseline numbered only 5 to 7.

Using immunoSEQ multiplex PCR, the repertoire was profiled, and TCRdb retains in-frame clones only, with some absent. The sample has around 150,000 clones, more than 85% seen once. The sequence came from an adult who received the AZD1222 COVID-19 vaccine. The sequencing here drew on peripheral blood, taken 28 days after the second AZD1222 dose.

The CDR3 sequence is CAGAGYTGELFF. CDR3 nucleotides: TGTGCCGGGGCGGGGTACACCGGGGAGCTGTTTTTT. This sequence joins TRBV6-6 and TRBJ2-2, with a tentative D call TRBD2 (6 bases). The germline V and J ends were trimmed by 11 bases and 3 bases, with 10 bases remaining between them. This CDR3 comprises 12 residues. Germline CDR1 reads MNHNY; CDR2 reads SVGAGI (reference sequence).